Following are 22 T cell receptor beta chains from one sample sequenced in a study of CD8+ T cells in alopecia areata. As the sequencing template, cDNA was produced by extracting RNA and reverse transcribing it. Only in-frame clones appear in the TCRdb table, and some are missing; sequencing was by immunoSEQ multiplex PCR. The table has 150,000 or so clones, 80% to 90% seen once. The source was CD8+ T cells sorted from blood, collected at week 0. The receptors were sampled from a human donor with alopecia areata.

The table lists this clone with a count of one. The V call is TRBV7-9, the J call TRBJ2-7; D is uncertain. Deletions cut 5 bases from V and 5 bases from J, with 13 bases between. Germline V gives CDR1 SEHNR, CDR2 FQNEAQ (reference sequence). The length of the CDR3 is 13 residues. The CDR3 sequence: CASSLSGRDEQYF. CDR3 DNA sequence: TGTGCCAGCAGCCTTTCCGGGCGCGACGAGCAGTACTTC.

The CDR3 protein is CATSNTKAGELFF. The CDR3 DNA reads as TGTGCCACCAGCAATACGAAGGCCGGGGAGCTGTTTTTT. The V call is TRBV15, the J call TRBJ2-2, with unresolved D. From germline, CDR1 is LNHNV and CDR2 YYDKDF (reference sequence). The CDR3 totals 13 residues. Trimming removed 4 bases from V and 6 bases from J, with 9 bases in between.

The chain combines TRBV11-2 with TRBJ2-5, with D unresolved. Trimming cost V 1 base and J 9 bases, with 12 bases left between them. There are 13 residues in the CDR3. The germline CDR1 and CDR2 sequences are SGHAT and FQNNGV. The CDR3: CASSLVRFEAQYF. The CDR3 coding sequence is TGTGCCAGCAGCTTAGTACGATTTGAGGCCCAGTACTTC.

This clone was counted between two and nine times. The CDR3: CASRTGNTEAFF. CDR3 sequence (DNA): TGTGCCAGTCGGACAGGGAACACTGAAGCTTTCTTT. The V and J genes are TRBV6-1 and TRBJ1-1; 7 bases align to TRBD1. Germline trimming cut 9 bases from V and 1 base from J; bases unmatched to any gene: 2. Germline CDR1 and CDR2: MNHNS and SASEGT. This CDR3 is 12 amino acids long.

The chain recombines TRBV7-3 with TRBJ2-1; 10 nucleotides match TRBD2. Germline CDR1 reads SGHTA; CDR2 reads FQGTGA. The CDR3 contains 16 residues. V was clipped by 5 bases and J by 4 bases; unmatched bases: 8. The CDR3 DNA is TGTGCCAGCAGCCCCGGGGTAGCGGGGGGTTACAATGAGCAGTTCTTC. Its translation: CASSPGVAGGYNEQFF.

This clone was observed once. The V gene is TRBV7-8, the J gene TRBJ2-7, with TRBD1 identical over 8 bases. Trimming cost V 4 bases and J 3 bases; bases outside gene matches: 8. CDR3 length: 15 residues. Germline CDR1 SGHVS, CDR2 FQNEAQ. CDR3 loop: CASSSPGQDYYEQYF. CDR3 sequence (DNA): TGTGCCAGCAGCTCACCGGGACAGGATTACTACGAGCAGTACTTC.

The rearrangement joins TRBV6-5 to TRBJ2-7; D uncertain. The CDR3 sequence is 13 residues long. Germline V gene lookup returns CDR1 MNHEY and CDR2 SVGAGI. Trimming took 7 bases from V and 0 from J, leaving 10 bases between them. DNA for the CDR3: TGTGCCAGCATTGGGGTTAGCTCCTACGAGCAGTACTTC. This codes for CASIGVSSYEQYF.

This clone was counted once. The chain joins TRBV11-2 to TRBJ2-7; D is unresolved. This CDR3 comprises 14 residues. V was cut by 0 bases and J by 0 bases, with 6 bases left in between. CDR1 and CDR2 from the germline V gene are SGHAT and FQNNGV. Here the CDR3 DNA reads TGTGCCAGCAGCTTAGAGGGGATCTCCTACGAGCAGTACTTC. Protein sequence: CASSLEGISYEQYF.

The genes are TRBV10-1 and TRBJ2-3; no firm D call. Trimming shortened V by 5 bases and J by 0 bases, and 9 bases separated the two germline ends. The CDR3 sequence is 14 residues long. CDR1 WNHNN and CDR2 SYGVQD come from the germline V gene (reference sequence). CDR3 amino acids: CASSLDLSTDTQYF. DNA of the CDR3: TGCGCCAGCAGTCTGGACCTAAGCACAGATACGCAGTATTTT.

The genes are TRBV6-1 and TRBJ1-1, with D unresolved. The CDR3 contains 15 residues. V was clipped by 7 bases and J by 2 bases, with 17 bases between them. The germline CDR1 and CDR2 sequences are MNHNS and SASEGT. Here the CDR3 DNA reads TGTGCCAGCACGCCGTGGTCTGTAGACAACACTGAAGCTTTCTTT. Its protein is CASTPWSVDNTEAFF.

The V gene is TRBV5-1, the J gene TRBJ2-7; the match to TRBD1 covers 9 bases. In germline, CDR1 is SGHRS, CDR2 YFSETQ. Trimming at V came to 0 bases and at J to 5 bases, leaving 6 bases not matched to a gene. The CDR3 is 15 residues long. Written as DNA, the CDR3 is TGCGCCAGCAGCTTGGAGGGGACAGGGTCCCACGAGCAGTACTTC. Translated: CASSLEGTGSHEQYF. Full variable domain (outside the CDR3, taken from reference TRBV5-1 and TRBJ2-7): KAGVTQTPRYLIKTRGQQVTLSCSPISGHRSVSWYQQTPGQGLQFLFEYFSETQRNKGNFPGRFSGRQFSNSRSEMNVSTLELGDSALYLCASSLEGTGSHEQYFGPGTRLTVT.

The chain couples TRBV7-9 to TRBJ2-5; no definite D call. Looked up from germline, CDR1 is SEHNR and CDR2 is FQNEAQ (reference sequence). V was pared by 10 bases and J by 1 base, with 1 base between. The CDR3 loop spans 9 amino acids. The CDR3 DNA reads TGTGCCACCCAAGAGACCCAGTACTTC. Translated: CATQETQYF.

The genes are TRBV7-8 and TRBJ2-2, with 9 bases identical to TRBD2. Germline V gene lookup returns CDR1 SGHVS and CDR2 FQNEAQ. The CDR3 has 17 residues. After removal of 0 bases from V and 4 bases from J, the junction contained 6 bases not matched to a gene. DNA of the CDR3: TGTGCCAGCAGCTTAGCGGCGGGGGGGCGCGGCACCGGGGAGCTGTTTTTT. This gives the protein CASSLAAGGRGTGELFF.

The chain uses TRBV27 and TRBJ2-7; D ambiguous. Per the germline V gene, CDR1 is MNHEY and CDR2 is SMNVEV (reference sequence). The CDR3 runs to 14 residues. V was pared by 5 bases and J by 2 bases, with 13 bases between. The CDR3 bases are TGTGCCAGCAGTCCATCAGGTACCGCCTACGAGCAGTACTTC. Protein: CASSPSGTAYEQYF.

The chain combines TRBV27 with TRBJ2-5; 7 nucleotides line up with TRBD1. The DNA end lines up better with TRBJ2-7; the J call may be wrong. The germline CDR1 and CDR2 sequences are MNHEY and SMNVEV (reference sequence). CDR3 size: 17 residues. The CDR3 nucleotides are TGTGCCAGCAGTTTACGTAGGGGCAGGGGGTTATGGTACGAGCAGTACTTC. Translating it yields CASSLRRGRGLWYEQYF.

This clone came up once. The chain carries TRBV5-1 and TRBJ1-5, with 7 bases that match TRBD1. The CDR3 loop spans 15 amino acids. Looked up from germline, CDR1 is SGHRS and CDR2 is YFSETQ. V trimming: 0 bases; J trimming: 5 bases; junction bases outside the gene matches: 5. CDR3 loop: CASSLGTGNYQPQHF. CDR3 nucleotides: TGCGCCAGCAGCTTGGGGACAGGAAACTATCAGCCCCAGCATTTT.

The gene calls are TRBV10-1 and TRBJ2-7; TRBD2 matches 13 bases. J gave up 5 bases and V 5 bases, and 6 bases lay outside the gene matches. CDR1 is WNHNN, CDR2 SYGVQD, per germline (reference sequence). This CDR3 region has 15 residues. The CDR3 nucleotides read TGCGCCAGCAGTCCCGAGACTAGCGGGAGGCACGAGCAGTACTTC. It encodes CASSPETSGRHEQYF.

This clone showed up just once. The CDR3 sequence: CAISEGVGTDTQYF. CDR3 in DNA: TGTGCCATCAGTGAAGGGGTGGGCACAGATACGCAGTATTTT. The chain uses TRBV10-3 and TRBJ2-3, with D tentatively TRBD1 (5 bases). The germline CDR1 and CDR2 sequences are ENHRY and SYGVKD. The ends were cut back, 3 bases at V and 1 base at J, with 8 bases in the middle. The CDR3 runs 14 residues.

Note on this clone: Other nucleotide sequences in the sample specify the same CDR3. The chain combines TRBV7-6 with TRBJ2-7; 9 bases are a match to TRBD1. The V segment lost 5 bases and the J segment 2 bases; nucleotides outside the gene matches: 7. The CDR3 covers 15 residues. Germline V gene data show CDR1 as SGHVS and CDR2 as FNYEAQ. The CDR3 region has the DNA TGTGCCAGCAGCCTCGGGGGACAGGGAGCCTACGAGCAGTACTTC. Translation gives CASSLGGQGAYEQYF. Looking up the rest from reference TRBV7-6 and TRBJ2-7 gives the full variable domain: GAGVSQSPRYKVTKRGQDVALRCDPISGHVSLYWYRQALGQGPEFLTYFNYEAQQDKSGLPNDRFSAERPEGSISTLTIQRTEQRDSAMYRCASSLGGQGAYEQYFGPGTRLTVT.

CDR3 in DNA: TGTGCCAGCAGCGAGGGAGGCCGGGGGGCCGGGGAGCTGTTTTTT. It specifies CASSEGGRGAGELFF. The chain carries TRBV9 and TRBJ2-2; 7 positions match TRBD2. J was trimmed by 6 bases and V by 3 bases; bases with no gene match: 8. Germline CDR1 SGDLS, CDR2 YYNGEE. This CDR3 has 15 residues.

The chain uses TRBV29-1 and TRBJ2-7; D perhaps matches TRBD1 (6 bases). Between the trimmed V and J ends, which lost 4 bases and 2 bases, there was a span of 12 bases. Germline V gene lookup returns CDR1 SQVTM and CDR2 ANQGSEA. The CDR3 has 13 residues. CDR3 in DNA: TGCAGCGTTGGTCAGGGGACAACCTACGAGCAGTACTTC. This encodes CSVGQGTTYEQYF.

V gene TRBV2 combines with J gene TRBJ2-1; the match to TRBD1 covers 7 bases. Germline assignment: CDR1 SNHLY and CDR2 FYNNEI. Losses at the gene ends were 5 bases for V and 6 bases for J; bases not matched to a gene: 7. This CDR3 has 14 residues. CDR3: CASSRRDSPNEQFF. As DNA, the CDR3 is TGTGCCAGCAGTCGTCGGGACAGCCCCAATGAGCAGTTCTTC.